The present T cell receptor (beta chain) was sequenced within a study of OX40 agonist ivuxolimab in advanced cancers. This table comes from immunoSEQ multiplex PCR, and its TCRdb copy is limited to in-frame clones, with some not included. Of roughly 100,000 clones in the sample, under 85% were seen once. Germline V lookup: CDR1 MNHEY, CDR2 SMNVEV (reference sequence). There are 14 residues in the CDR3. The ends were cut back, 2 bases at V and 5 bases at J, with 11 bases in the middle. The sequence came from an adult with an advanced solid tumor such as melanoma, head and neck, liver or kidney cancer. The chain is built from TRBV27 and TRBJ2-3; no definite D call. The sample was CD4+ or CD8+ T cells sorted from blood, taken in a trial of the OX40 agonist ivuxolimab. The CDR3 reads CASSLGAQVDTQYF. CDR3 in DNA: TGTGCCAGCAGTTTAGGAGCCCAGGTAGATACGCAGTATTTT.